These T cell receptor beta chains were read from a single sample in a study of cytomegalovirus exposure and HLA in healthy donors. Profiled with immunoSEQ multiplex PCR; TCRdb holds only in-frame clones, not every one. The sample consists of 240,000 or so clones, roughly four fifths of them appearing once. Sequencing was carried out using PBMCs. All receptors come from a woman aged 55-69 years in good health and CMV-seropositive. CDR3s include the opening cysteine and the closing phenylalanine or tryptophan. Part of the rows lack a size; the others show once, few, many or a class for expanded clones.

TRBJ2-3	-	TRBV9	CASSPDPGADTQYF
TRBJ1-6	-	TRBV6-1	CASSVFNSPLHF
TRBJ1-5	-	TRBV6-1	CASSRDISNQPQHF
TRBJ2-1	few	TRBV4-1	CASSRPGSAYNEQFF
TRBJ2-1	-	TRBV13	CASSLTSGSYNEQFF
TRBJ2-5	-	TRBV2	CASSGSRGETQYF
TRBJ1-1	-	TRBV5-1	CASSLFREGDDPEAFF
TRBJ2-3	-	TRBV5-1	CASSHFGEDTQYF
TRBJ2-7	-	TRBV5-4	CASSLPGLAGGVWEQYF
TRBJ2-2	-	TRBV5-4	CASSRDRGVYNTGELFF
TRBJ2-1	-	TRBV5-1	CASSLEGGEQFF
TRBJ2-3	-	TRBV10-3	CAITATSMDTQYF
TRBJ2-7	-	TRBV5-1	CASSLALAGRNYEQYF
TRBJ2-2	-	TRBV5-1	CASSSGTSGILSGELFF
TRBJ2-7	-	TRBV27	CASSPKARDTAYEQYF
TRBJ1-1	-	TRBV6-5	CASRRDRYITEAFF
TRBJ1-2	-	TRBV10-3	CAISPSDSYGYTF
TRBJ2-1	-	TRBV28	CASSFRTSLNFNEQFF
-	-	TRBV5-6	CASSRISGTSGRAPYEQYF
TRBJ2-7	-	TRBV2	CASSEGVAGGYEQYF
TRBJ1-6	-	TRBV28	CASSFRGGSNSPLHF
TRBJ1-3	-	TRBV18	CASSPGQDSGNTIYF
TRBJ1-1	-	TRBV2	CASTDRGGEAFF
TRBJ1-4	-	TRBV6-6	CASSYLQGEKLFF
TRBJ2-1	-	TRBV7-6	CASSRSRQAHEQFF
TRBJ1-5	-	TRBV27	CASSLGQGGDRPQHF
TRBJ2-1	once	TRBV10-3	CAINSREGAEQFF
TRBJ1-1	few	TRBV29-1	CSVRGDWGKNTEAFF
TRBJ1-1	-	TRBV4-1	CASSLDNMNTEAFF
TRBJ1-2	-	TRBV19	CASSERTGGYGYTF
TRBJ1-1	few	TRBV5-4	CASTLGETGLGTEAFF
TRBJ1-5	-	TRBV19	CASSLYFLDRGREHQPQHF
TRBJ2-7	once	TRBV19	CASSAGTGSYEQYF
TRBJ2-2	-	TRBV9	CASSVQTGELFF
TRBJ2-5	-	TRBV18	CASSRDTLGETQYF
TRBJ2-7	once	TRBV7-9	CASSLLYEQYF
TRBJ2-3	-	TRBV19	CASTIVGGTDTQYF
TRBJ1-5	-	TRBV6-1	CASSEEAGLNQPQHF
TRBJ1-4	-	TRBV18	CASSRSSDEKLFF
TRBJ1-5	-	TRBV6-7	CASSHDRGRNQPQHF
TRBJ1-4	-	TRBV9	CASSRDRGNEKLFF
TRBJ1-2	-	TRBV10-1	CALGQQGGYGYTF
TRBJ2-7	-	TRBV2	CASSDGSSSSYEQYF
TRBJ1-5	-	TRBV7-9	CASSLEVRLGYGNQPQHF
TRBJ2-6	-	TRBV6-6	CASSHTGSGANVLTF
-	once	TRBV6-1	CASRENSGRAYEQYF
TRBJ2-7	-	TRBV5-1	CASSLGLASYEQYF
TRBJ2-7	-	TRBV5-1	CASSSRGPNEQYF
TRBJ1-1	-	TRBV28	CASRSTQGEAFF
TRBJ1-4	-	TRBV11-2	CASSSVRGPNEKLFF
TRBJ2-1	-	TRBV21-1	CASSNGFSGRTPPHNEQFF